This TCR beta chain is from a study of identical twins. Study results and limitations: The same donors were not followed; conclusions instead depended on cross-sectional statistical analysis. Twins' excess sharing was less marked for out-of-frame beta sequences.

The germline gives CDR1 LGHNT, CDR2 FRNRAP. The CDR3 consists of 17 residues. On this clonotype: Its antigen is still unknown.

A universal primer site came from template switching; cDNA carried unique molecular identifiers. TCRdb recomputed calls from the 5' RACE reads with MiXCR, one row per CDR3 protein. The sample lists 500,000 or so distinct CDR3 sequences; approximately 14% were seen once. These same data were also listed under a study on yellow fever vaccine responses in identical twins. That work adds: In identical twins, vaccine T cell responses appeared partly shared and partly individual.

The chain recombines TRBV12-5 with TRBJ2-7; 11 bases map to TRBD2. The specimen sequenced was CD4+ T cells sorted from blood. The sequence derives from a woman younger than 30 in good health. The CDR3 here is CATSQPRSSGRTYEQYF. CDR3 bases: TGTGCCACCAGCCAGCCCCGATCTAGCGGGAGGACCTACGAGCAGTACTTC.